The TCR beta chain under discussion was sequenced for a study of OX40 agonist ivuxolimab in advanced cancers. Turning to the study itself: Dose-escalation subjects each had hepatocellular carcinoma, melanoma, renal cell or head and neck cancer.

The V gene's germline CDR1 is MRHNA and CDR2 SNTAGT. CDR3 size: 15 residues. The V and J ends lost 5 bases and 5 bases respectively, with 18 bases between them. A note on this clone: As yet, its antigen is unknown.

Measured with immunoSEQ multiplex PCR; TCRdb has only the in-frame clones, and not every one. The sample has 75,000 to 95,000 clones; about four fifths are singletons. Study-level findings and limits: Researchers report that CD8+ T cells had, on average, more expanded clones than CD4+. Among patients with partial responses at 0.1-3.0 mg/kg, clonal expansion was among the lowest.

The receptor was derived from an adult with an advanced solid tumor such as melanoma, head and neck, liver or kidney cancer. The gene calls are TRBV6-4 and TRBJ1-1; perhaps TRBD1 as D (5 bases). Sequencing used CD4+ or CD8+ T cells sorted from blood, obtained in a trial of the OX40 agonist ivuxolimab. CDR3: CASSYGGTGETEAFF. CDR3 in DNA: TGTGCCAGCAGTTATGGTGGGACGGGAGAGACTGAAGCTTTCTTT.